Given below is one T cell receptor (beta chain) in context. The antigen is unknown. The source of the sample is a study of PD-1 blockade in classical Hodgkin lymphoma. Findings of the study overall: Before treatment, TCR diversity in newly diagnosed patients was reportedly lower than in healthy donors.

This sample's time point: cycle 4 day 1 (C4D1), after more than five weeks of nivolumab. With no exception, relapse followed autologous stem cell transplantation in all patients, and brentuximab vedotin exposure varied. This CDR3 has 15 residues. Germline CDR1 reads MGHRA; CDR2 reads YSYEKL. V lost 0 bases and J lost 14, with 22 bases in between. The protocol was immunoSEQ multiplex PCR, while the TCRdb copy is restricted to in-frame clones and leaves out a portion. The profile shows roughly 60,000 clones, roughly nine tenths of them singletons. The chain employs TRBV4-1 and TRBJ1-2; D is perhaps TRBD1 (6 bases). Sequencing was performed on peripheral blood mononuclear cells (PBMCs), taken before the fourth cycle of nivolumab. The receptor's source is a human donor with classical Hodgkin lymphoma. This chain's CDR3 is CASSQDLGFWTESTF. The CDR3, as DNA: TGCGCCAGCAGCCAAGATCTGGGGTTTTGGACAGAGAGTACCTTC.